The entry below gives a single T cell receptor beta chain sequence along with its context. Its cognate antigen is unknown. The data originate from a study of T cell responses to AZD1222 COVID-19 vaccine. Study findings and constraints: The CD4 TCRs associated with vaccination extended across spike and predominated at 160-218 and 743-854. White British people made up most donors, females outnumbered males, and clonal diversity was possibly underestimated. Breadth and depth of Spike-specific TCRs rose after two AZD1222 doses. Repertoires were collected only later (after the peak T cell response had occurred).

The table came from immunoSEQ multiplex PCR; TCRdb's copy has only in-frame clones and leaves some out. The sample lists some 80,000 clones, 60% to 85% seen once, with 25% to 30% in the top ten. The CDR3 spans 14 residues. V was pared by 9 bases and J by 4 bases, with 11 bases of the junction left unmatched. Per germline, CDR1 LNHDA and CDR2 SQIVND (reference sequence). This clonotype was sampled from an adult who received the MenACWY meningococcal vaccine as a control. The rearrangement joins TRBV19 to TRBJ1-2; 7 nucleotides align to TRBD1. Sequencing was performed on peripheral blood, taken 28 days after the second dose of the MenACWY control vaccine. In DNA form, the CDR3 reads TGTGCCAGCCTACAGGGGCCCTCGGGCTATGGCTACACCTTC. It translates to CASLQGPSGYGYTF.